Sequencing of this T cell receptor (beta chain) was carried out in a study of shared clonotypes between healthy human individuals. Findings and caveats of the study: Estimated clonotype richness was generally higher in naive than memory subsets. Clonotypes that were shared across a handful of donors made up around 5% of naive CD4 clonotypes.

V was trimmed by 0 bases and J by 2 bases, leaving 6 bases between them. CDR3 size: 14 residues. Germline V gives CDR1 SGHRS, CDR2 YFSETQ. A note on this clone: Antigen specificity is unknown.

In replicate PCRs of sorted subsets, roughly 200 ng DNA, tens of thousands of T cell genomes, was used. The data were produced by immunoSEQ multiplex PCR, yet TCRdb's version contains in-frame clones alone and is incomplete. The table lists under 650,000 clones, 95% to 97% of them singletons. The sequence came from a woman in her thirties in good health. Sequenced material: naive CD4+ T cells sorted from blood. This sample's subset: CD45RA+ positively selected. This chain connects TRBV5-1 to TRBJ2-1; D gene uncertain. The CDR3 sequence is CASSLESPYNEQFF. The CDR3 DNA reads TGCGCCAGCAGCTTGGAGAGTCCCTACAATGAGCAGTTCTTC.